Sequencing of this T cell receptor (beta chain) was carried out in a study of control samples from healthy donors and cancer patients. Method: immunoSEQ multiplex PCR; TCRdb's copy keeps in-frame clones and lacks some. This sample has approximately 150,000 clones, with around 90% found just once. Trimming took 3 bases from V and 0 from J, leaving 11 bases between them. The CDR3 runs to 14 residues. Germline V gives CDR1 GTSNPN, CDR2 SVGIG (reference sequence). The receptor's source is a young man in good health. V usage is TRBV30 and J usage is TRBJ1-2; maybe TRBD1 (5 bases). Sequences were obtained from blood. This CDR3 reads CAWSPGISNYGYTF. The CDR3 DNA sequence: TGTGCCTGGAGCCCAGGGATTTCTAACTATGGCTACACCTTC.